The entry below describes one T cell receptor (beta chain). Its antigen is undetermined. The junction departs from germline at one end; a sequencing error may be responsible. This record comes from a study of T cells in localized non-small cell lung cancer. Study-wide results and caveats: A raised T cell density in blood coincided with lengthier overall survival. Compared with tumor, uninvolved adjacent lung displayed greater T cell clonality, ranking highest overall. Sequence data derive from only one tumor region, so heterogeneity remains possible. Appearances in adjacent lung were noted for a median roughly 50 of the top 100 tumor clones.

Assay used: immunoSEQ multiplex PCR; TCRdb lists only in-frame clones, some missing. The profile shows 35,000 to 40,000 clones, approximately 80% of them singletons. The CDR3 spans 17 residues. Per germline, CDR1 MNHNS and CDR2 SASEGT. The chain joins TRBV6-1 to TRBJ2-5; TRBD1 matches at 9 bases. The J call may be mistaken, given a closer DNA end match to TRBJ2-7. The TCR was taken from an older male donor with stage III squamous cell lung carcinoma. The source was peripheral blood, collected before any cancer treatment. CDR3 nucleotides: TGTGCCGGCAGTGAGGAGGGGACAGGGTGGTCGTTAGACGAGCAGTACTTC. This sequence encodes CAGSEEGTGWSLDEQYF.